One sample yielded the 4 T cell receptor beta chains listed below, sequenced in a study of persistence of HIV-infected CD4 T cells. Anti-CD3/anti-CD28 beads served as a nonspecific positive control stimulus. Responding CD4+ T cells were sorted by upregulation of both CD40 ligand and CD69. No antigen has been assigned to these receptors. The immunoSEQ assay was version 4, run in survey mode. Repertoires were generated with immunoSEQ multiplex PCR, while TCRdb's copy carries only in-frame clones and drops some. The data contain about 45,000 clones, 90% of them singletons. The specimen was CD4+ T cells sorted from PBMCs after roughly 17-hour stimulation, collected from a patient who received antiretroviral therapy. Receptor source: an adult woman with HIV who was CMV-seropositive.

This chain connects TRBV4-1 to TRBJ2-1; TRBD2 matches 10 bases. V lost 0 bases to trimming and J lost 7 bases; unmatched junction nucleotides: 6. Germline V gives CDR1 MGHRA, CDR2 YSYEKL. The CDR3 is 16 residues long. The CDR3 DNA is TGCGCCAGCAGCCAAGAGGCTAGCGGGGGTTGGAATGAGCAGTTCTTC. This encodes CASSQEASGGWNEQFF.

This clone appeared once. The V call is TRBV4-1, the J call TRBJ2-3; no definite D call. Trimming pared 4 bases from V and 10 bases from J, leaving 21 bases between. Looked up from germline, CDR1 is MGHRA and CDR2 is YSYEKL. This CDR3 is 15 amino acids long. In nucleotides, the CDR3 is TGCGCCAGCAGCCCGATATCCGGTCTCCGGGCGGCGCAGTATTTT. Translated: CASSPISGLRAAQYF.

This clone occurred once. The CDR3 spells CASSFSANTEAFF. In DNA form, the CDR3 reads TGTGCCAGCAGTTTCTCAGCGAACACTGAAGCTTTCTTT. The chain has TRBV12-3 or TRBV12-4 and TRBJ1-1; no clear D gene. Trimming pared 3 bases from V and 1 base from J, leaving 6 bases between. The CDR3 is 13 residues long.

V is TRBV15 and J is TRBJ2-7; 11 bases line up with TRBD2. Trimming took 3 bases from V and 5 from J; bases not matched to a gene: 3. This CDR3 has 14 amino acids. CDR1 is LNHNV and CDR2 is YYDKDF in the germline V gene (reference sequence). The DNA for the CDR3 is TGTGCCACCAGCAGGACTAGCGGGAAGGACGAGCAGTACTTC. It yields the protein CATSRTSGKDEQYF. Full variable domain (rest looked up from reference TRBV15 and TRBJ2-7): DAMVIQNPRYQVTQFGKPVTLSCSQTLNHNVMYWYQQKSSQAPKLLFHYYDKDFNNEADTPDNFQSRRPNTSFCFLDIRSPGLGDTAMYLCATSRTSGKDEQYFGPGTRLTVT.